This TCR beta chain was obtained from a study of T cells in Graves' hyperthyroidism and ophthalmopathy. Whole-study context: The blood sample was taken at first diagnosis, before treatment began. Study-wide results and limits: Most thyroid clonotypes expanded above 0.001 were also detected in blood. Before onset, ophthalmopathy was predicted by the model a median approximately 6.7 months earlier.

With 3 bases removed from V and 10 bases from J, the gap between germline ends came to 15 bases. The germline V gene has CDR1 GTSNPN and CDR2 SVGIG (reference sequence). This CDR3 is 12 amino acids long. This clonotype was picked up many times. The antigen remains undetermined. RNA transcripts gave rise to amplified TCR beta CDR3 regions. TCR CDR3 underwent first-round RT-PCR with the HTBI primer set. TCRdb ran MiXCR on the multiplex PCR reads and lists one entry per CDR3 protein. The sample holds 650,000 to 700,000 distinct CDR3 sequences, roughly 17% seen once. PBMCs were sourced from over 8.5 ml fresh peripheral blood.

This TCR was sampled from a man aged 50-59 years with Graves' hyperthyroidism. This rearrangement joins TRBV30 to TRBJ1-1; D remains unclear. Sequenced sample: blood. The CDR3 spells CAWSVTSLGAFF. As DNA, the CDR3 is TGTGCCTGGAGCGTGACGTCCTTGGGAGCTTTCTTT.